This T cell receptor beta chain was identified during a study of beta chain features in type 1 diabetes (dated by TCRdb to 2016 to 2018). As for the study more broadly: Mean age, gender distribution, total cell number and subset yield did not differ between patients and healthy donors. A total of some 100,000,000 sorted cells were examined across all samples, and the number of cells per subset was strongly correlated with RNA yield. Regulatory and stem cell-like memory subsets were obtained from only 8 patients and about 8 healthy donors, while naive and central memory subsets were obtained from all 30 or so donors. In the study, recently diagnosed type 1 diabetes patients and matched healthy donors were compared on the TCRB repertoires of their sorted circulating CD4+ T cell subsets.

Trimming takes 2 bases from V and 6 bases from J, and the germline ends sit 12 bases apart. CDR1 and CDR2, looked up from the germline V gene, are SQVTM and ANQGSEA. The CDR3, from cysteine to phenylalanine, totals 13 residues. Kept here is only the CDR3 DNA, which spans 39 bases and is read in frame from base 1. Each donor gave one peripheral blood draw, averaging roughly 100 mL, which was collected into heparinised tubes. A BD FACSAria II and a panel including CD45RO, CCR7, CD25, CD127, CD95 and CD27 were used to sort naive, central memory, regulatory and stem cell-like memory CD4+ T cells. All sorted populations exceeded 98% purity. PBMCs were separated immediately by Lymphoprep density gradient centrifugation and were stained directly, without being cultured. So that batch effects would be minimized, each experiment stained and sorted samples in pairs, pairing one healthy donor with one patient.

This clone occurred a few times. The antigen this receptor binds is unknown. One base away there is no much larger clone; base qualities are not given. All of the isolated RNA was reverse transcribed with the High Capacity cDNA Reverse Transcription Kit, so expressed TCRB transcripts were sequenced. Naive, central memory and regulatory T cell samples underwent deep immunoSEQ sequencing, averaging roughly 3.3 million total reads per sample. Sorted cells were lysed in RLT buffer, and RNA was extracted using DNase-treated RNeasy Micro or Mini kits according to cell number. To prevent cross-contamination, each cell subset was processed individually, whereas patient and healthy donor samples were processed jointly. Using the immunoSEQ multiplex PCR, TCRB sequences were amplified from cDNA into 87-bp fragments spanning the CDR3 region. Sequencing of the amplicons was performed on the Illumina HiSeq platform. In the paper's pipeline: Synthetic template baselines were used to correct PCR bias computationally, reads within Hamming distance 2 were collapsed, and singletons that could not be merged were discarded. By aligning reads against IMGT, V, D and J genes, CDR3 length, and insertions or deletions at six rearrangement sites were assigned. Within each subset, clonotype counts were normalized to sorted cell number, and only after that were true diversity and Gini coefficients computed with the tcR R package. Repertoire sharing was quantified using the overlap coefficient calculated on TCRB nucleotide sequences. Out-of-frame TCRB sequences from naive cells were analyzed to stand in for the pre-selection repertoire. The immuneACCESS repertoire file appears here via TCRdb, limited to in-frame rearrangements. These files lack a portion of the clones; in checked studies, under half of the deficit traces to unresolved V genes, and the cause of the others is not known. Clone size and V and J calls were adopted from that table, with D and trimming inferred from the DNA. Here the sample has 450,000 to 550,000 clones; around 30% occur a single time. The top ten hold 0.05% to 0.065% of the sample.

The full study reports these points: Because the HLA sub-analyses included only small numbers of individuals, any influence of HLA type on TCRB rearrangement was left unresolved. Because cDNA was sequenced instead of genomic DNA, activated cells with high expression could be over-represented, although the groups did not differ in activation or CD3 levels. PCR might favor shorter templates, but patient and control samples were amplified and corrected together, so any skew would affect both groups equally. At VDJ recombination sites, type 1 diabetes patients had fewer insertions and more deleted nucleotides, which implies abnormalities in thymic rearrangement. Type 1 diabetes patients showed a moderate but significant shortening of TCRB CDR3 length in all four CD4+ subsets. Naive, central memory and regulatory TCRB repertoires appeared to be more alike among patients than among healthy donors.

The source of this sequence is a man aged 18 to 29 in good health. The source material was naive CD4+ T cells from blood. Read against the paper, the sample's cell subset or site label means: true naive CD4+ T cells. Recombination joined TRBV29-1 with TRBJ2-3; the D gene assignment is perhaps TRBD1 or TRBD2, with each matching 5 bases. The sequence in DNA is TGCAGCGTTGAATGGGACCGAGGGGATACGCAGTATTTT. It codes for CSVEWDRGDTQYF.